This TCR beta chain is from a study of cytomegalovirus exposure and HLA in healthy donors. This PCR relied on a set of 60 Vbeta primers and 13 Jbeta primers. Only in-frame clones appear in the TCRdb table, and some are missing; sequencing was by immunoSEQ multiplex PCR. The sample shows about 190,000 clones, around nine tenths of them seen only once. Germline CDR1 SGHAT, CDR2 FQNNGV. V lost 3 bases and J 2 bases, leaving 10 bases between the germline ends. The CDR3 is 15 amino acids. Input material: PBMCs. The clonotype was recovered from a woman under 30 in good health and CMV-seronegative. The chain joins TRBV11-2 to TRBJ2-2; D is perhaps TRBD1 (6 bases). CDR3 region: CASSFWTDNTGELFF. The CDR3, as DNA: TGTGCCAGCAGCTTTTGGACAGATAACACCGGGGAGCTGTTTTTT.